A single sample gave rise to the 2 T cell receptor beta chains below, sequenced in a study of T cell repertoires in cytomegalovirus infection. TCRdb re-derived calls from the reads in MiXCR, one entry per CDR3 protein. The sample consists of approximately 500,000 distinct CDR3 sequences, around 10% of them appearing once. Sequencing used PBMCs. The receptors derive from a human donor in good health (CMV status not recorded). Some clones in this sample may be carry-over from other donors' samples.

This clonotype was seen many times. The chain recombines TRBV7-8 with TRBJ1-5; the match to TRBD1 covers 7 bases. CDR3 length: 14 residues. Germline V CDR1 and CDR2: SGHVS, FQNEAQ. The trim removed 5 bases at V and 4 bases at J, leaving 5 bases unmatched. The chain's CDR3 is CASSSRDRNQPQHF. The CDR3 coding sequence is TGTGCCAGCAGCAGCCGGGACAGAAATCAGCCCCAGCATTTT.

This clonotype was counted only a few times. The V and J genes are TRBV27 and TRBJ1-1; 10 nucleotides agree with TRBD1. Germline lookup yields CDR1 MNHEY and CDR2 SMNVEV (reference sequence). This CDR3 has 15 residues. The junction had 6 bases not matched to a gene; V was cut back by 4 bases and J by 4 bases. This CDR3 reads CASSSLTGGFTEAFF. DNA of the CDR3: TGTGCCAGCAGTTCTTTGACAGGGGGCTTCACTGAAGCTTTCTTT.